A single count supports the clone carrying this T cell receptor beta chain. Its matching antigen is unknown. This CDR3 spans 14 amino acids. V lost 8 bases to trimming and J lost 3 bases, with 16 bases between them. Germline V CDR1 and CDR2: MDHEN, SYDVKM. This entry belongs to a study of shared clonotypes between healthy human individuals. General study findings and limits: Estimated richness values were generally larger in naive subsets than in memory subsets.

The assay was carried out at the deep level. Replicate sorted-subset PCRs were loaded with 150 to 200 ng DNA, about 30,000 T cell genomes. Assay used: immunoSEQ multiplex PCR; TCRdb lists only in-frame clones, some missing. The repertoire includes around 2.1 million clones, about 94% of them detected once, and 0.13% sits in the top ten. The sample taken for sequencing was naive CD4+ T cells sorted from blood. Subset noted: CD45RA+ positively selected. This sequence was found in a man aged 18 to 30 in good health. The V call is TRBV28, the J call TRBJ2-5, with a possible D match to TRBD2 (6 bases). The CDR3 DNA follows: TGTGCCAGCGGATGGGGGACTGGTAAAGAGACCCAGTACTTC. This sequence encodes CASGWGTGKETQYF. The complete variable domain, with remaining parts taken from reference TRBV28 and TRBJ2-5, reads DVKVTQSSRYLVKRTGEKVFLECVQDMDHENMFWYRQDPGLGLRLIYFSYDVKMKEKGDIPEGYSVSREKKERFSLILESASTNQTSMYLCASGWGTGKETQYFGPGTRLLVL.